This T cell receptor (beta chain) was found in a study of cytomegalovirus exposure and HLA in healthy donors. The germline V gene has CDR1 MNHGY and CDR2 SVAAGI. The CDR3 has 15 amino acids. The germline V and J ends were trimmed by 0 bases and 1 base, with 9 bases remaining between them. With 60 Vbeta and 13 Jbeta primers, the PCR was carried out. Libraries were prepared by immunoSEQ multiplex PCR; TCRdb keeps only in-frame clonotypes and omits some of them. The repertoire has about 150,000 clones, roughly 70% of them found once; the top ten carry approximately 2.3%. The source is a young man in good health and CMV-seronegative. Sequences were obtained from PBMCs. The genes are TRBV6-9 and TRBJ2-5, with unresolved D. CDR3 region: CASSYSRSSQETQYF. In nucleotides, the CDR3 is TGTGCCAGCAGTTATTCCAGGTCGTCCCAAGAGACCCAGTACTTC.